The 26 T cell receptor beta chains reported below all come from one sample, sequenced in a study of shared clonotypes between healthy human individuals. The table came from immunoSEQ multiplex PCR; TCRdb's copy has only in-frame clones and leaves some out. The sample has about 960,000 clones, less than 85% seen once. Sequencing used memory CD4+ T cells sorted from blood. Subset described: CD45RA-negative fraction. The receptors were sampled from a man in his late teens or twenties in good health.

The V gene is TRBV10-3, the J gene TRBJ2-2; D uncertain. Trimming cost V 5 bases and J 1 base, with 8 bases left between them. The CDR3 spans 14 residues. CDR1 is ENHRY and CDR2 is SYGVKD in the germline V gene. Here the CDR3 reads CAISRTENTGELFF. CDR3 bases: TGTGCCATCAGTAGGACGGAGAACACCGGGGAGCTGTTTTTT.

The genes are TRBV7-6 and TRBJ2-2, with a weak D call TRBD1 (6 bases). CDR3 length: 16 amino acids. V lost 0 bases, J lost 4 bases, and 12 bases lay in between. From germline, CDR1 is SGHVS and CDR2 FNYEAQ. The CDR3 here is CASSLATGTSTGELFF. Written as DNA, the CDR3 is TGTGCCAGCAGCTTAGCGACCGGGACATCCACCGGGGAGCTGTTTTTT.

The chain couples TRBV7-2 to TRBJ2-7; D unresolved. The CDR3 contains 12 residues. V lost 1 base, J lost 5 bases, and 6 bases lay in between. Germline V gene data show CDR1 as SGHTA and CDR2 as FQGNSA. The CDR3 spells CASSLDLHEQYF. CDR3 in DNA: TGTGCCAGCAGCTTAGATCTCCACGAGCAGTACTTC.

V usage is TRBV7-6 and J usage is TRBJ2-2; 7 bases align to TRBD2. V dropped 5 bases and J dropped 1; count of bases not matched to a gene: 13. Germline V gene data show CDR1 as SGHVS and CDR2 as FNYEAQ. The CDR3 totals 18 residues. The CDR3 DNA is TGTGCCAGCAGCCCCGGGGAGTGGCGGGAGAGGAACACCGGGGAGCTGTTTTTT. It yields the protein CASSPGEWRERNTGELFF.

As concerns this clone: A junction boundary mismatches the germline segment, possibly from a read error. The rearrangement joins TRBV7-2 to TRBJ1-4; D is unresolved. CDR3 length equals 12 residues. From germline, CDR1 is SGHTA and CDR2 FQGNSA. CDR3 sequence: CASSPRREKLFF. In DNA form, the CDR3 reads TGTGCCAGCAGCCCCCGTAGGGAAAAATTGTTTTTT.

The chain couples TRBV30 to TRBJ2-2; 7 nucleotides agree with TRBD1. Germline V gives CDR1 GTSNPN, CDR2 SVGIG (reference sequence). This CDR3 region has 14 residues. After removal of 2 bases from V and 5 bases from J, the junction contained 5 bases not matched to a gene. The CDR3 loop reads CAWSKGAGTGELFF. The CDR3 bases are TGTGCCTGGAGTAAGGGGGCAGGGACCGGGGAGCTGTTTTTT.

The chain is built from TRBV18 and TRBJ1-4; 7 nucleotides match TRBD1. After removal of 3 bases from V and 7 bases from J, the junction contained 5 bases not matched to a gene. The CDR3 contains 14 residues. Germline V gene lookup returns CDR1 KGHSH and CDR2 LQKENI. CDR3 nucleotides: TGTGCCAGCTCACCTGGACAGGTCCCTGAAAAACTGTTTTTT. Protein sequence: CASSPGQVPEKLFF.

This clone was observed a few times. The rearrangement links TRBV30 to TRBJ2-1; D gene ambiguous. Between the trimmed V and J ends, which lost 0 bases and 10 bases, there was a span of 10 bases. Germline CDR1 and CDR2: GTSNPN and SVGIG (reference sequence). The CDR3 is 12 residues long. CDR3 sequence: CAWSVASREQFF. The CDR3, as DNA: TGTGCCTGGAGTGTAGCGTCCCGGGAGCAGTTCTTC.

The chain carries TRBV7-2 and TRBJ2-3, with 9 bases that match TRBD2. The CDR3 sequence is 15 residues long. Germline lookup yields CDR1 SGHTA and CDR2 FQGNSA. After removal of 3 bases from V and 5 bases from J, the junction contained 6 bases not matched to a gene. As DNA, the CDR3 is TGTGCCAGCAGCTTTATAGCGGGAGCGGGAGATACGCAGTATTTT. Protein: CASSFIAGAGDTQYF.

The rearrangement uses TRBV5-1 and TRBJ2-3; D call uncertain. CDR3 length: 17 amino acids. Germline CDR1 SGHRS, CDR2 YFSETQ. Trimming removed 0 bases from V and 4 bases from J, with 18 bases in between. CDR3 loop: CASSLASSGLDADTQYF. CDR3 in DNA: TGCGCCAGCAGCTTGGCCTCGTCGGGCCTGGACGCAGATACGCAGTATTTT.

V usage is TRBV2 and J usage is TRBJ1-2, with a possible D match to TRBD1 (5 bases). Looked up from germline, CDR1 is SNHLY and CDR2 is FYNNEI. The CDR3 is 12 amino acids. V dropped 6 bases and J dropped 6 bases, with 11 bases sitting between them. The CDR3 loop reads CASRRGTDGYTF. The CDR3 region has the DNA TGTGCCAGCAGGAGAGGGACGGATGGCTACACCTTC.

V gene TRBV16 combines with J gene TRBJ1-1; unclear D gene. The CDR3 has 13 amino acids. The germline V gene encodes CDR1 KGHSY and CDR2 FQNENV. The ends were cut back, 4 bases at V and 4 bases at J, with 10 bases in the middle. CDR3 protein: CASSPQLGTEAFF. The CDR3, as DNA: TGTGCCAGCAGCCCTCAATTGGGCACTGAAGCTTTCTTT.

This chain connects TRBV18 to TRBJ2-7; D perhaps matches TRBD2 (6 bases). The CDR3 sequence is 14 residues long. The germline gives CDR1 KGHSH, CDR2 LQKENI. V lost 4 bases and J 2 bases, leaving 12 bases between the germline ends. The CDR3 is CASSQGLDTYEQYF. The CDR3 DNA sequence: TGTGCCAGCTCACAGGGACTTGATACCTACGAGCAGTACTTC.

CDR3 DNA sequence: TGTGCCAGCAGCTTAGAACCCTGGAACTATGGCTACACCTTC. Its translation is CASSLEPWNYGYTF. The rearrangement uses TRBV11-2 and TRBJ1-2, with D hard to call. V was pared by 0 bases and J by 2 bases, with 7 bases between. CDR1 is SGHAT and CDR2 is FQNNGV in the germline V gene. This CDR3 has 14 residues.

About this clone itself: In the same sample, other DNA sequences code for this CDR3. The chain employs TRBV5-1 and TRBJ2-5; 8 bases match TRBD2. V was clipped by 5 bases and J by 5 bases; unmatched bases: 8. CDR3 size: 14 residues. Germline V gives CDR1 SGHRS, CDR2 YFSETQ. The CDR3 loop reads CASRPGGRVETQYF. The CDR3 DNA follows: TGCGCCAGCAGACCGGGGGGGCGAGTTGAGACCCAGTACTTC.

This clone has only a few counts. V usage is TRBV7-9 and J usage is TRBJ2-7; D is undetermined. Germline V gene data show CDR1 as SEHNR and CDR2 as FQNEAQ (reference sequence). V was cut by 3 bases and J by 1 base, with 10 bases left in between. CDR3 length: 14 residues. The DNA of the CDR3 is TGTGCCAGCAGCTTCGTACCGAAGTCCTACGAGCAGTACTTC. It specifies CASSFVPKSYEQYF.

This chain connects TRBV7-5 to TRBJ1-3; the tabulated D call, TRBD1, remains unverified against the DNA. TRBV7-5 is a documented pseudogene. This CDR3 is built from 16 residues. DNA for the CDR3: TGTGCCAGAAGCCCCCCCTGGGACAGCCCGGGAAACACCATATATTTT. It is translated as CARSPPWDSPGNTIYF.

This CDR3 reads CAWSVRGPEQFF. The CDR3 coding sequence is TGTGCCTGGAGTGTACGCGGGCCCGAGCAGTTCTTC. The gene calls are TRBV30 and TRBJ2-1, with D tentatively TRBD2 (5 bases). The CDR3 is 12 amino acids. Trimming left V 0 bases short and J 10 bases short, with 10 bases between. Germline values: CDR1 GTSNPN, CDR2 SVGIG (reference sequence).

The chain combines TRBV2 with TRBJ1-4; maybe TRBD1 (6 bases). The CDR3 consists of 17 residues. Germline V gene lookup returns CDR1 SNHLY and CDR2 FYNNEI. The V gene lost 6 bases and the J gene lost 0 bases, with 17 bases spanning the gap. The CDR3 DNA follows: TGTGCCAGCAGCGATGGGACATTTTATGCAACTAATGAAAAACTGTTTTTT. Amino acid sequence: CASSDGTFYATNEKLFF.

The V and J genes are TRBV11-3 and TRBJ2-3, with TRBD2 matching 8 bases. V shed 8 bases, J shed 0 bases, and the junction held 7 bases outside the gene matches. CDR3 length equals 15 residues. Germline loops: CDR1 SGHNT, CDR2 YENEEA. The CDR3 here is CASGSGGSSTDTQYF. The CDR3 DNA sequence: TGTGCCAGCGGGAGCGGGGGTTCTAGCACAGATACGCAGTATTTT.

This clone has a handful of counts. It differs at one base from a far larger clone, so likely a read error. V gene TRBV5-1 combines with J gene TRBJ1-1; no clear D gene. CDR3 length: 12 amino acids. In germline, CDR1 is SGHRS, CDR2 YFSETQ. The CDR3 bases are TGCGCCGGCAGTACGGCGAACACTGAAGCTTTCTTT. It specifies CAGSTANTEAFF.

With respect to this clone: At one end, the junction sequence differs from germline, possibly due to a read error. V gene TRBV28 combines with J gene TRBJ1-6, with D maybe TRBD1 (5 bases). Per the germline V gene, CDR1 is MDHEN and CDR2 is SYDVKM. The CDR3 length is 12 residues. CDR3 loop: CASSLSSQGLGF. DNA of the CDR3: TGTGCCAGCAGTTTATCATCCCAGGGCCTCGGCTTT.

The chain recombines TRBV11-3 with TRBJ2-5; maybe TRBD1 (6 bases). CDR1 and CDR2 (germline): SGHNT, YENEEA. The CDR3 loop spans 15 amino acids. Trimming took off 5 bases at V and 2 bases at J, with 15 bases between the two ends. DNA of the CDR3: TGTGCCAGCAGCCCGGGACACCTAAGACAAGAGACCCAGTACTTC. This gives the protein CASSPGHLRQETQYF.

CDR3 nucleotides: TGTGCCAGCAGCTACACTAGCGGGAACGATGGCACAGATACGCAGTATTTT. Protein: CASSYTSGNDGTDTQYF. The chain is built from TRBV7-2 and TRBJ2-3; 10 bases match TRBD2. From germline, CDR1 is SGHTA and CDR2 FQGNSA. The V and J ends lost 4 bases and 1 base, in that order; junction bases with no gene match: 8. The CDR3 has 17 amino acids.

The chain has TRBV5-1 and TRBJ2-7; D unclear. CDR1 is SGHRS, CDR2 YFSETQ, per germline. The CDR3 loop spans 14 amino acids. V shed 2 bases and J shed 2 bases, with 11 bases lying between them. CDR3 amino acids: CASSFFQSTYEQYF. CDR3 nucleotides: TGCGCCAGCAGCTTTTTCCAGAGTACCTACGAGCAGTACTTC. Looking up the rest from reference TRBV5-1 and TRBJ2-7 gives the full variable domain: KAGVTQTPRYLIKTRGQQVTLSCSPISGHRSVSWYQQTPGQGLQFLFEYFSETQRNKGNFPGRFSGRQFSNSRSEMNVSTLELGDSALYLCASSFFQSTYEQYFGPGTRLTVT.

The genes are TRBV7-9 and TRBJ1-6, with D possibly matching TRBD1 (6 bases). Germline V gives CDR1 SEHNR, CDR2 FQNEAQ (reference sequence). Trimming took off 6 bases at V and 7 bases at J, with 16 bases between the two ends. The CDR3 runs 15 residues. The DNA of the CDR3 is TGTGCCAGCAGGAAGGCCGGGCAGGGGAATTCACCCCTCCACTTT. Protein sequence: CASRKAGQGNSPLHF.